The 13 T cell receptor beta chains below come from one sample, sequenced in a study of blood T cells in healthy people across ages. Combining a sample-barcoded 5' primer with a J-beta primer mix, a second PCR ran for roughly 7 to 11 cycles. TCRdb ran MiXCR on the 5' RACE reads and lists one entry per CDR3 protein. The table shows 850,000 to 1,000,000 distinct CDR3 sequences, with roughly 50% occurring only once. Sequencing was performed on blood. The receptors were gathered from a woman aged 55-69 years in good health.

In its sample, this clonotype was seen a few times. This rearrangement joins TRBV20-1 to TRBJ2-1; 7 nucleotides agree with TRBD2. Losses at the gene ends were 3 bases for V and 0 bases for J; bases not matched to a gene: 8. The CDR3 runs 16 residues. CDR1 is DFQATT and CDR2 is SNEGSKA in the germline V gene (reference sequence). CDR3 sequence reads: CSASSLAATSYNEQFF. DNA for the CDR3: TGCAGTGCTAGTTCCCTAGCGGCAACCTCCTACAATGAGCAGTTCTTC.

The rearrangement uses TRBV6-5 and TRBJ2-3, with D unresolved. This CDR3 is built from 15 residues. Deletions cut 4 bases from V and 4 bases from J, with 15 bases between. Germline assignment: CDR1 MNHEY and CDR2 SVGAGI. CDR3 in amino acids: CASSFAHGMPDTQYF. In DNA form, the CDR3 reads TGTGCCAGCAGTTTCGCCCATGGGATGCCAGATACGCAGTATTTT.

The V gene is TRBV3-1, the J gene TRBJ2-2; no clear D. The CDR3 sequence is 16 residues long. V shed 1 base and J shed 2 bases, with 11 bases lying between them. The germline V gene encodes CDR1 LGHDT and CDR2 YNNKEL (reference sequence). The CDR3 DNA reads TGTGCCAGCAGCCAAGCTTGGGTACTAAACACCGGGGAGCTGTTTTTT. Its protein is CASSQAWVLNTGELFF.

The sample holds a few counts of this clonotype. V usage is TRBV7-2 and J usage is TRBJ2-7, with D hard to call. The CDR3 loop spans 15 amino acids. Per the germline V gene, CDR1 is SGHTA and CDR2 is FQGNSA. V was cut by 1 base and J by 0 bases, with 10 bases left in between. As DNA, the CDR3 is TGTGCCAGCAGCTTAGAACGGATTGCCTCCTACGAGCAGTACTTC. Translated, it gives CASSLERIASYEQYF.

The chain employs TRBV2 and TRBJ1-5; TRBD1 agrees at 7 bases. Germline trimming cut 7 bases from V and 0 bases from J; bases unmatched to any gene: 9. Germline CDR1 is SNHLY and CDR2 is FYNNEI. The CDR3 runs to 16 residues. The CDR3 nucleotides read TGTGCCAGCAAAAGGGGGCTAAGTTCTAGCAATCAGCCCCAGCATTTT. Amino acids: CASKRGLSSSNQPQHF.

This clonotype was detected many times. The V call is TRBV4-2, the J call TRBJ2-7, with TRBD1 matching over 8 bases. CDR1 is LGHNA, CDR2 YNFKEQ, per germline. V lost 1 base to trimming and J lost 2 bases; unmatched junction nucleotides: 7. The CDR3 is 16 amino acids. CDR3 coding DNA: TGTGCCAGCAGCCAAGGGACAGGGTATTCCACCTACGAGCAGTACTTC. This translates into CASSQGTGYSTYEQYF.

This sequence joins TRBV5-5 and TRBJ2-5, with 12 nucleotides matching TRBD2. Trimming took 4 bases from V and 4 from J; bases not matched to a gene: 2. This CDR3 contains 14 residues. CDR1 and CDR2 from the germline V gene are SGHKS and YYEKEE (reference sequence). CDR3 coding DNA: TGTGCCAGCAGCATACTAGCGGGAGGAGAGACCCAGTACTTC. Amino acid sequence: CASSILAGGETQYF.

The rearrangement uses TRBV6-5 and TRBJ2-6, with 8 bases matching TRBD2. CDR3 length equals 16 residues. CDR1 is MNHEY and CDR2 is SVGAGI in the germline V gene. The V gene end was trimmed by 6 bases and the J gene end by 3 bases; junction bases not matched to a gene: 7. CDR3 loop: CASSQREQRGANVLTF. The CDR3 nucleotides read TGTGCCAGCAGCCAGCGGGAGCAGCGTGGGGCCAACGTCCTGACTTTC.

The J gene is TRBJ2-3, the V gene TRBV6-5, with D tentatively TRBD1 (6 bases). V was trimmed by 2 bases and J by 3 bases, leaving 6 bases between them. Germline V gene data show CDR1 as MNHEY and CDR2 as SVGAGI. The CDR3 contains 13 residues. CDR3: CASSYDRTDTQYF. CDR3 DNA sequence: TGTGCCAGCAGTTACGACAGGACAGATACGCAGTATTTT.

V gene TRBV10-3 combines with J gene TRBJ1-1; D perhaps matches TRBD1 (6 bases). This CDR3 is 15 amino acids long. The germline CDR1 and CDR2 sequences are ENHRY and SYGVKD. Trimming took 0 bases from V and 4 from J, leaving 12 bases between them. CDR3 in DNA: TGTGCCATCAGTGAGTCGAGCGGAGGGGGCACTGAAGCTTTCTTT. It translates to CAISESSGGGTEAFF.

The DNA for the CDR3 is TGTGCCAGCAGCCAACTCCCAGGGGGAGCCTACGAGCAGTACTTC. This codes for CASSQLPGGAYEQYF. This sequence joins TRBV4-2 and TRBJ2-7; 7 bases align to TRBD1. CDR1 and CDR2 (germline): LGHNA, YNFKEQ. V shed 2 bases and J 2 bases; nucleotides not matched to a gene: 6. This CDR3 has 15 amino acids.

This clonotype was detected ten times or more. V gene TRBV7-2 combines with J gene TRBJ2-4; TRBD2 is a possible D gene (5 bases). The CDR3 contains 13 residues. V was trimmed by 1 base and J by 15 bases, leaving 16 bases between them. Germline-derived CDR1 and CDR2 are SGHTA and FQGNSA. The CDR3 loop is CASSLESRGTVYF. DNA of the CDR3: TGTGCCAGCAGCTTAGAGAGCCGGGGTACTGTGTACTTC.

CDR3 nucleotides: TGCGCCAGCAGCCAACGGCTAGGGGAAGCCTACGAGCAGTACTTC. Residues: CASSQRLGEAYEQYF. V usage is TRBV5-1 and J usage is TRBJ2-7, with D possibly matching TRBD1 (5 bases). Trimming shortened V by 4 bases and J by 2 bases, and 16 bases separated the two germline ends. The CDR3 is 15 amino acids. Germline V CDR1 and CDR2: SGHRS, YFSETQ.